The next 9 T cell receptor beta chains were all read from a single sample in a study of shared clonotypes between healthy human individuals. Naive CD8 cells, CD45RO-negative and positively selected for CCR7, excluded terminally differentiated effector memory CD45RA+ cells. Here immunoSEQ multiplex PCR was the method, and the copy in TCRdb shows in-frame clones only, minus some. The sample holds under 2,000,000 clones, around 96% seen once. The sequencing input was naive CD8+ T cells sorted from blood. The receptors come from a man younger than 30 in good health.

V is TRBV6-1 and J is TRBJ2-3; 8 bases match TRBD2. CDR1 and CDR2 (germline): MNHNS, SASEGT. There are 17 residues in the CDR3. The V segment lost 3 bases and the J segment 4 bases; nucleotides outside the gene matches: 12. The CDR3 nucleotides are TGTGCCAGCAGTGATTCCCCCCGGGAGGGCCTAGCAGATACGCAGTATTTT. Amino acids: CASSDSPREGLADTQYF.

The rearrangement uses TRBV5-4 and TRBJ2-4; a possible D gene is TRBD1 (6 bases). The V gene's germline CDR1 is SGHNT and CDR2 YYREEE (reference sequence). The V end lost 0 bases, the J end lost 10 bases, and 14 bases lay between the germline ends. The CDR3 extends over 14 amino acids. The CDR3 loop is CASSLGQTQGIQYF. In nucleotides, the CDR3 is TGTGCCAGCAGCTTGGGACAGACTCAGGGGATTCAGTACTTC.

Remarks on this clone: Because the CDR3's place on the DNA is in doubt, the DNA is left out and the CDR3 is given as listed by TCRdb. This sequence joins TRBV14 and TRBJ1-2; the table's D call TRBD1 went unverified against the DNA. The CDR3 totals 13 residues, both ends included. CDR1 and CDR2 from the germline V gene are SGHDN and FVKESK. CDR3 protein: CASSLSGVYGYTF.

The chain has TRBV7-2 and TRBJ2-7; D not certain. V was cut by 2 bases and J by 3 bases, with 14 bases left in between. The V gene's germline CDR1 is SGHTA and CDR2 FQGNSA. The CDR3 contains 15 residues. The CDR3 protein is CASSLRFGLLYEQYF. The CDR3 DNA sequence: TGTGCCAGCAGCTTAAGATTCGGCTTACTCTACGAGCAGTACTTC.

Here the CDR3 reads CAWNQGVSNQPQHF. The DNA of the CDR3 is TGTGCCTGGAACCAGGGCGTCAGCAATCAGCCCCAGCATTTT. The rearrangement joins TRBV30 to TRBJ1-5; D might be TRBD1 (5 bases). The CDR3 has 14 residues. The V end was cut by 4 bases, the J end by 1 base, with 11 bases between. Germline CDR1 is GTSNPN and CDR2 is SVGIG (reference sequence).

The sample holds one count of this clone. CDR3: CASSLVERGETQYF. CDR3 coding DNA: TGTGCCAGCAGCTTAGTCGAGCGGGGGGAGACCCAGTACTTC. The rearrangement joins TRBV11-2 to TRBJ2-5, with 8 bases fitting TRBD2. Looked up from germline, CDR1 is SGHAT and CDR2 is FQNNGV. The CDR3 length is 14 residues. Unmatched junction bases numbered 3, after V lost 1 base and J lost 5 bases.

The chain joins TRBV6-1 to TRBJ2-7; 7 nucleotides line up with TRBD1. The CDR3 has 14 amino acids. The V gene end was trimmed by 6 bases and the J gene end by 0 bases; junction bases not matched to a gene: 5. Germline V gene sequence: CDR1 MNHNS, CDR2 SASEGT. The CDR3 bases are TGTGCCAGCAGGAACAGGGGTTACTCCTACGAGCAGTACTTC. Residues: CASRNRGYSYEQYF.

The chain uses TRBV28 and TRBJ2-5; D ambiguous. Trimming removed 4 bases at V and 1 base at J, with 10 bases between. Germline-derived CDR1 and CDR2 are MDHEN and SYDVKM. There are 14 residues in the CDR3. CDR3 DNA: TGTGCCAGCAGTTCATTTATGTCCCAAGAGACCCAGTACTTC. It encodes CASSSFMSQETQYF.

The chain has TRBV5-4 and TRBJ2-2; D possibly corresponds to TRBD2 (5 bases). This CDR3 has 17 amino acids. The germline CDR1 and CDR2 sequences are SGHNT and YYREEE (reference sequence). V lost 1 base, J lost 4 bases, and 17 bases lay in between. In DNA, the CDR3 is TGTGCCAGCAGCTTGTGGGGAGCTAGTCCCCTCACCGGGGAGCTGTTTTTT. Its protein is CASSLWGASPLTGELFF. Variable domain in full (rest from reference TRBV5-4 and TRBJ2-2): ETGVTQSPTHLIKTRGQQVTLRCSSQSGHNTVSWYQQALGQGPQFIFQYYREEENGRGNFPPRFSGLQFPNYSSELNVNALELDDSALYLCASSLWGASPLTGELFFGEGSRLTVL.